A single TCR beta chain is shown here with its context. Its antigen is not known. This CDR3 comprises 17 residues. CDR1 and CDR2 from the germline V gene are SGHTA and FQGTGA. With 1 base removed from V and 5 bases from J, the gap between germline ends came to 20 bases. A second PCR, run for roughly 7 to 12 cycles, used a sample-barcoded 5' primer plus a J-beta primer mix. Every cDNA molecule bore a tag from a template-switch adaptor containing 12 random nucleotides. TCRdb processed the 5' RACE reads anew with MiXCR; each CDR3 protein has one entry. This table has roughly 900,000 distinct CDR3 sequences, around 48% appearing once. The data derive from a study of blood T cells in healthy people across ages. Findings and limits, study-wide: With donor CMV status unknown, expanded clonotype changes were possibly confounded. Naive T cell percentage and TCR beta diversity correlated strongly.

This clonotype was obtained from a young man in good health. The material sequenced was blood. The J gene is TRBJ1-2, the V gene TRBV7-3; D not certain. The CDR3 region is CASSLRRGSPAEYGYTF. In nucleotides, the CDR3 is TGTGCCAGCAGCTTAAGGAGAGGGTCTCCGGCGGAGTATGGCTACACCTTC.